The sequence of this TCR beta chain was determined in a study of blood T cells in healthy people across ages. Sample-barcoded 5' priming and a J-beta primer mix drove a second PCR of roughly 6 to 12 cycles. TCRdb independently ran MiXCR on the 5' RACE reads; one entry per CDR3 protein. Altogether hundreds of thousands of distinct CDR3 sequences are present, 24% being singletons, with the ten largest covering around 10%. To note about this clonotype: Its specificity is not known.

The study, taken as a whole, reports: Changes seen in expanded clonotypes were possibly confounded by donor CMV status left unknown.

Germline CDR1 SGDLS, CDR2 YYNGEE. The V segment lost 0 bases and the J segment 3 bases; nucleotides outside the gene matches: 5. The CDR3 loop spans 16 amino acids. This sample also belongs to another study, concerning T cells of mothers and their children. This second report adds: Healthy Caucasian mothers, three in number, and their six children were the donors. In each mother, TCR beta CDR3 reads exceeded 8 million; in each child, they numbered several million. Detection of persistent microchimeric T cell clones did not occur.

The TCR originated in a boy between 10 and 17 years old in good health. The chain has TRBV9 and TRBJ2-7, with 11 positions matching TRBD2. Source material: blood. CDR3 nucleotides: TGTGCCAGCAGCGTAGCGACTAGCGGGAATTACTACGAGCAGTACTTC. As protein: CASSVATSGNYYEQYF. The whole variable domain, remainder taken from reference TRBV9 and TRBJ2-7, is DSGVTQTPKHLITATGQRVTLRCSPRSGDLSVYWYQQSLDQGLQFLIQYYNGEERAKGNILERFSAQQFPDLHSELNLSSLELGDSALYFCASSVATSGNYYEQYFGPGTRLTVT.